Shown below are 21 T cell receptor beta chains from a single sample sequenced in a study of blood T cell repertoires in COVID-19. Produced via immunoSEQ multiplex PCR; TCRdb's table is partial and in-frame only. Seen here are 150,000 or so clones, around 80% observed once, and the top ten hold roughly 0.58%. The sequencing sample was made of peripheral blood. The source is a man aged 55-75 years with acute or convalescent COVID-19.

This chain joins TRBV4-2 and TRBJ2-7; possibly TRBD2 for D (7 bases). CDR1 is LGHNA and CDR2 is YNFKEQ in the germline V gene. The CDR3 runs to 14 residues. Trimming took 4 bases from V and 4 from J, leaving 14 bases between them. This CDR3 reads CASSPGGGWYEQYF. The DNA of the CDR3 is TGTGCCAGCAGCCCCGGCGGGGGCTGGTACGAGCAGTACTTC.

This clone has a handful of counts. V gene TRBV2 combines with J gene TRBJ1-5, with D unresolved. This CDR3 is 15 amino acids long. Germline CDR1 SNHLY, CDR2 FYNNEI. V was clipped by 2 bases and J by 4 bases, with 12 bases between them. CDR3 nucleotide sequence: TGTGCCAGCAGTGAAAGGTCAGGAGGGAATCAGCCCCAGCATTTT. It specifies CASSERSGGNQPQHF.

The V and J genes are TRBV5-1 and TRBJ1-2, with a weak D call TRBD1 (5 bases). V lost 4 bases and J lost 2, with 9 bases in between. Germline V gene lookup returns CDR1 SGHRS and CDR2 YFSETQ. There are 13 residues in the CDR3. This CDR3 reads CASSQEGNYGYTF. CDR3 in DNA: TGCGCCAGCAGCCAGGAGGGGAACTATGGCTACACCTTC.

This chain joins TRBV2 and TRBJ2-5; the D gene is possibly TRBD2 (5 bases). This CDR3 has 13 amino acids. The V and J ends lost 4 bases and 1 base respectively, with 7 bases between them. Looked up from germline, CDR1 is SNHLY and CDR2 is FYNNEI. The CDR3 spells CASSGGRQETQYF. DNA of the CDR3: TGTGCCAGCAGTGGAGGGCGCCAAGAGACCCAGTACTTC.

This chain uses TRBV7-9 with TRBJ2-3; 9 bases map to TRBD1. The J segment lost 5 bases and the V segment lost 4 bases, leaving 7 bases of the junction unmatched. CDR1 SEHNR and CDR2 FQNEAQ come from the germline V gene (reference sequence). This CDR3 spans 15 amino acids. The CDR3 DNA sequence: TGTGCCAGCAGCTCTACAGGGGGCTGGGTAGATACGCAGTATTTT. Amino acids: CASSSTGGWVDTQYF.

V is TRBV29-1 and J is TRBJ2-6, with a possible D match to TRBD1 (5 bases). V shed 5 bases and J shed 3 bases, with 8 bases lying between them. The CDR3 runs 13 residues. In germline, CDR1 is SQVTM, CDR2 ANQGSEA. In nucleotides, the CDR3 is TGCAGCGTTCAGGGTAGTGGGGCCAACGTCCTGACTTTC. This sequence encodes CSVQGSGANVLTF.

V usage is TRBV19 and J usage is TRBJ1-2; D might be TRBD1 (6 bases). Germline V gene lookup returns CDR1 LNHDA and CDR2 SQIVND (reference sequence). This CDR3 has 17 amino acids. V was shortened by 3 bases and J by 0 bases, with 17 bases between the two germline ends. This chain's CDR3 is CASSMGGAVNPNYGYTF. In DNA, the CDR3 is TGTGCCAGTAGTATGGGGGGGGCAGTTAATCCTAACTATGGCTACACCTTC.

This sequence joins TRBV19 and TRBJ1-5; D perhaps matches TRBD1 (5 bases). Trimming pared 2 bases from V and 6 bases from J, leaving 11 bases between. CDR1 and CDR2 (germline): LNHDA, SQIVND (reference sequence). The CDR3 runs 14 residues. The CDR3 DNA reads as TGTGCCAGTAGTATACAGGGTCCCGCTCAGCCCCAGCATTTT. It encodes CASSIQGPAQPQHF.

This chain links TRBV5-4 with TRBJ2-1, with TRBD2 identical over 8 bases. The CDR3 consists of 13 residues. V trimming: 3 bases; J trimming: 8 bases; junction bases outside the gene matches: 4. CDR1 is SGHNT, CDR2 YYREEE, per germline (reference sequence). The DNA for the CDR3 is TGTGCCAGCAGCTCGGGGGGGCCCGATGAGCAGTTCTTC. Translating it yields CASSSGGPDEQFF.

DNA for the CDR3: TGCGCCAGCAGCCAAGATCGTATCTATAATTCACCCCTCCACTTT. Protein product: CASSQDRIYNSPLHF. This sequence joins TRBV4-3 and TRBJ1-6; D call uncertain. The V end was cut by 0 bases, the J end by 3 bases, with 6 bases between. CDR3 length equals 15 residues. Germline-derived CDR1 and CDR2 are LGHNA and YSLEER.

This chain connects TRBV11-2 to TRBJ2-7; 10 bases agree with TRBD2. Germline V gene data show CDR1 as SGHAT and CDR2 as FQNNGV. CDR3 length: 17 amino acids. The J segment lost 4 bases and the V segment lost 5 bases, leaving 14 bases of the junction unmatched. The CDR3 DNA reads as TGTGCCAGCAGCATATATAATAGTCTAGCGGGAGTATACGAGCAGTACTTC. Residues: CASSIYNSLAGVYEQYF.

The rearrangement joins TRBV6-5 to TRBJ1-2, with D maybe TRBD1 (5 bases). Per germline, CDR1 MNHEY and CDR2 SVGAGI. The CDR3 covers 13 residues. Trimming pared 5 bases from V and 4 bases from J, leaving 11 bases between. CDR3 in DNA: TGTGCCAGCAGTCCGCTGGACACCTATGGCTACACCTTC. This codes for CASSPLDTYGYTF.

The genes are TRBV7-9 and TRBJ1-1, with a possible D match to TRBD1 (6 bases). V lost 5 bases and J 4 bases, leaving 11 bases between the germline ends. The CDR3 consists of 13 residues. From germline, CDR1 is SEHNR and CDR2 FQNEAQ (reference sequence). The CDR3 spells CASSAQGGTEAFF. In DNA form, the CDR3 reads TGTGCCAGCAGCGCACAGGGTGGCACTGAAGCTTTCTTT.

V is TRBV6-5 and J is TRBJ1-1; TRBD1 matches 8 bases. The germline gives CDR1 MNHEY, CDR2 SVGAGI. J gave up 5 bases and V 4 bases, and 6 bases lay outside the gene matches. This CDR3 region has 14 residues. The CDR3 protein is CASSFNRGRTEAFF. For the CDR3, the DNA is TGTGCCAGCAGTTTCAACAGGGGGAGGACTGAAGCTTTCTTT.

The rearrangement links TRBV27 to TRBJ2-2, with unresolved D. CDR3 length equals 14 residues. Germline V gene lookup returns CDR1 MNHEY and CDR2 SMNVEV (reference sequence). V dropped 6 bases and J dropped 6 bases, with 14 bases sitting between them. The CDR3 DNA is TGTGCCAGCAGACTCAGGTGGTCAGCCGGGGAGCTGTTTTTT. This gives the protein CASRLRWSAGELFF.

The chain has TRBV6-2 or TRBV6-3 and TRBJ2-5; 11 bases are shared with TRBD2. This CDR3 region has 15 residues. J was trimmed by 2 bases and V by 4 bases; bases with no gene match: 3. The germline V gene encodes CDR1 MNHEY and CDR2 SVGEGT. CDR3 bases: TGTGCCAGCAGTTCCTGGACTAGCGGGCAAGAGACCCAGTACTTC. This encodes CASSSWTSGQETQYF.

The rearrangement links TRBV28 to TRBJ2-1, with 13 bases aligning to TRBD2. The CDR3 sequence is 15 residues long. V lost 6 bases to trimming and J lost 7 bases; unmatched junction nucleotides: 6. CDR1 and CDR2 (germline): MDHEN, SYDVKM. The CDR3 region has the DNA TGTGCCAGCAGCCCACTAGCGGGAGGGAAAAATGAGCAGTTCTTC. Translation: CASSPLAGGKNEQFF. The full variable domain, rest sourced from reference TRBV28 and TRBJ2-1, is DVKVTQSSRYLVKRTGEKVFLECVQDMDHENMFWYRQDPGLGLRLIYFSYDVKMKEKGDIPEGYSVSREKKERFSLILESASTNQTSMYLCASSPLAGGKNEQFFGPGTRLTVL.

This CDR3 reads CASSLDGGGAQTQYF. In DNA form, the CDR3 reads TGTGCCAGCAGCTTAGATGGCGGGGGGGCCCAGACCCAGTACTTC. The rearrangement joins TRBV7-2 to TRBJ2-5, with 9 bases identical to TRBD2. CDR1 SGHTA and CDR2 FQGNSA come from the germline V gene. The length of the CDR3 is 15 residues. J gave up 6 bases and V 1 base, and 6 bases lay outside the gene matches. Looking up the rest from reference TRBV7-2 and TRBJ2-5 gives the full variable domain: GAGVSQSPSNKVTEKGKDVELRCDPISGHTALYWYRQSLGQGLEFLIYFQGNSAPDKSGLPSDRFSAERTGGSVSTLTIQRTQQEDSAVYLCASSLDGGGAQTQYFGPGTRLLVL.

This clone was counted between two and nine times. The DNA for the CDR3 is TGTGCCAGCCCGGGTCCCCCGGGCAGGGCCTACGAGCAGTACTTC. This encodes CASPGPPGRAYEQYF. The chain carries TRBV5-3 and TRBJ2-7, with D perhaps TRBD1 (5 bases). TRBV5-3 is noted as an ORF with a role that remains uncertain. This CDR3 has 15 residues. V gave up 8 bases and J gave up 2 bases, with 20 bases separating them.

This rearrangement joins TRBV6-5 to TRBJ1-4; 9 bases line up with TRBD1. The J segment lost 8 bases and the V segment lost 7 bases, leaving 5 bases of the junction unmatched. The length of the CDR3 is 13 residues. The germline gives CDR1 MNHEY, CDR2 SVGAGI. CDR3 loop: CASTGTGREKLFF. In nucleotides, the CDR3 is TGTGCCAGCACCGGGACAGGGAGGGAAAAACTGTTTTTT.

This clone was detected only once. V usage is TRBV5-1 and J usage is TRBJ1-5, with D tentatively TRBD1 (5 bases). V lost 0 bases, J lost 5 bases, and 9 bases lay in between. Per germline, CDR1 SGHRS and CDR2 YFSETQ. This CDR3 region has 14 residues. The CDR3 DNA is TGCGCCAGCAGCTTGGATGCGGGGGATCAGCCCCAGCATTTT. Its protein is CASSLDAGDQPQHF.